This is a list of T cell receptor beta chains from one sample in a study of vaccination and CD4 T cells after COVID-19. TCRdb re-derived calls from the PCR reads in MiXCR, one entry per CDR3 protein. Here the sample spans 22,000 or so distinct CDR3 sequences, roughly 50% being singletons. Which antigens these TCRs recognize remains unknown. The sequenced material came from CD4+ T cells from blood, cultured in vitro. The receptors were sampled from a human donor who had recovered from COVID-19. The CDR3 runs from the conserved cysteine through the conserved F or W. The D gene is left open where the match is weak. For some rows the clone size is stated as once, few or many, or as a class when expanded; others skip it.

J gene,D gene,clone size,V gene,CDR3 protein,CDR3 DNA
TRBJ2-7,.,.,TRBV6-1,CASKDSTYEQYF,TGTGCCAGCAAAGACAGTACCTACGAGCAGTACTTC
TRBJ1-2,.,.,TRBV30,CAWSVNRDGYTF,TGTGCCTGGAGCGTAAACAGGGATGGCTACACCTTC
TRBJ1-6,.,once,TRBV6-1,CASRNFNYNSPLHF,TGTGCCAGCAGGAACTTCAACTATAATTCACCCCTCCACTTT
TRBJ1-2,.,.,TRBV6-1,CASSKRGNGYTF,TGTGCCAGCAGTAAAAGGGGGAATGGCTACACCTTC
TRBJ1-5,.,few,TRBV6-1,CASNREEGQPQHF,TGTGCCAGTAACAGGGAGGAGGGTCAGCCCCAGCATTTT
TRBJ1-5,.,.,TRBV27,CASSRQVNQPQHF,TGTGCCAGCAGTAGACAGGTAAATCAGCCCCAGCATTTT
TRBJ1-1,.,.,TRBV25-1,CASSDYSLPTEAFF,TGTGCCAGCAGTGATTATTCCTTACCAACTGAAGCTTTCTTT
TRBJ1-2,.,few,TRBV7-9,CASSLQVPSNGYTF,TGTGCCAGCAGCTTACAGGTACCCTCAAATGGCTACACCTTC
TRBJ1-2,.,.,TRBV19,CASSPPGWYGYTF,TGTGCCAGTAGTCCTCCAGGGTGGTATGGCTACACCTTC
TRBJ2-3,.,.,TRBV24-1,CATSDSSGRDRDTQYF,TGTGCCACCAGTGATTCCAGCGGGCGGGATAGAGATACGCAGTATTTT
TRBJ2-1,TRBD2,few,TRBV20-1,CSGGRTSGVNEQFF,TGCAGTGGGGGGCGGACTAGCGGAGTCAATGAGCAGTTCTTC
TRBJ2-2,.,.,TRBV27,CASSLASAYTGELFF,TGTGCCAGCAGTTTAGCCAGCGCCTACACCGGGGAGCTGTTTTTT
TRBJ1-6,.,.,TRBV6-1,CASSEGQQTSPLHF,TGTGCCAGCAGTGAAGGACAACAGACCTCACCCCTCCACTTT
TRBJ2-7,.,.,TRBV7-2,CASRAGLPGGEQYF,TGTGCCAGCCGAGCGGGGCTGCCAGGGGGCGAGCAGTACTTC
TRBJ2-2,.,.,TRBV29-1,CSVLWANTGELFF,TGCAGCGTCCTTTGGGCGAACACCGGGGAGCTGTTTTTT
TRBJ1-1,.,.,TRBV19,CASSRREGNTEAFF,TGTGCCAGTAGTAGGAGGGAAGGGAACACTGAAGCTTTCTTT
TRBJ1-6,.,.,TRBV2,CASRRGAGNSPLHF,TGTGCCAGCCGGCGGGGGGCGGGGAATTCACCCCTCCACTTT
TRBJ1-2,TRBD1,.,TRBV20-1,CSARVSGTVLESTF,TGCAGTGCTAGAGTTTCCGGGACAGTCCTCGAGTCCACCTTC
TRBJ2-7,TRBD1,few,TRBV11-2,CASSPNPRDRGSYEQYF,TGTGCCAGCAGCCCCAACCCCCGGGACAGGGGGTCGTACGAGCAGTACTTC
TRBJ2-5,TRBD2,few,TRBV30,CAWSTGTSEETQYF,TGTGCCTGGAGTACCGGGACTAGCGAAGAGACCCAGTACTTC
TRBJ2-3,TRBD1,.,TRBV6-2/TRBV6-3,CASSYPLGTGKFASTDTQYF,TGTGCCAGCAGTTACCCACTCGGGACAGGGAAATTCGCTAGCACAGATACGCAGTATTTT
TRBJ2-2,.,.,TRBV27,CASGSYGTTGELFF,TGTGCCAGCGGGTCTTACGGGACCACCGGGGAGCTGTTTTTT
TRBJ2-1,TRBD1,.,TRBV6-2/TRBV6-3,CASSYEAGGLEQFF,TGTGCCAGCAGTTATGAGGCAGGGGGCCTTGAGCAGTTCTTC
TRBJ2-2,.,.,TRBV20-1,CSARGGGGDTGELFF,TGCAGTGCTAGAGGAGGGGGAGGCGACACCGGGGAGCTGTTTTTT
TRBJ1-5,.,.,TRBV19,CASTTRALWGPSQHF,TGTGCCAGTACCACACGAGCCTTATGGGGGCCTTCCCAGCATTTT
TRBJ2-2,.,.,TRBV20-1,CSAKGRPGTGELFF,TGCAGTGCTAAAGGGCGGCCCGGGACCGGGGAGCTGTTTTTT
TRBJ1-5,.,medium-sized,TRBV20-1,CSARVGGGNQPQHF,TGCAGTGCTAGAGTCGGAGGGGGCAATCAGCCCCAGCATTTT
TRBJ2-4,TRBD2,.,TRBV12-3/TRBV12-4,CASSLPGTSLNIQYF,TGTGCCAGCAGTCTGCCCGGGACTAGCCTAAACATTCAGTACTTC
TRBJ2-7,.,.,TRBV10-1,CASSGGNSYEQYF,TGCGCCAGCAGTGGCGGGAACTCCTACGAGCAGTACTTC
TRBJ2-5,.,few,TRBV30,CAWRGRGRETQYF,TGTGCCTGGAGAGGCAGGGGAAGAGAGACCCAGTACTTC
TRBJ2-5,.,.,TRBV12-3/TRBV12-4,CASRLRDLQETQYF,TGTGCCAGCAGGCTACGGGACCTACAAGAGACCCAGTACTTC
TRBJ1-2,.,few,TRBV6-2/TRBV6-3,CASALRGGGYTF,TGTGCCAGCGCCCTACGTGGGGGTGGCTACACCTTC
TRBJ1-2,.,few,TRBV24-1,CATSDPGTGGFVYGYTF,TGTGCCACCAGTGATCCAGGAACAGGAGGCTTCGTCTATGGCTACACCTTC
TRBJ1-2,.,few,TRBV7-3,CASSSPPTAPWTF,TGTGCCAGCAGCTCACCACCGACTGCGCCTTGGACCTTC
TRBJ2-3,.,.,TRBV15,CATSRPGPDTQYF,TGTGCCACCAGCAGGCCCGGGCCAGATACGCAGTATTTT
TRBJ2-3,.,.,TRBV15,CATSRGSGGKEGTQYF,TGTGCCACCAGCAGAGGTTCGGGCGGGAAAGAGGGTACGCAGTATTTT
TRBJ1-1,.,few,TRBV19,CASSADRPPEAFF,TGTGCCAGTAGTGCCGACCGGCCGCCTGAAGCTTTCTTT
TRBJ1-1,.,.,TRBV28,CASSFGHLEAFF,TGTGCCAGCAGTTTTGGGCACCTTGAAGCTTTCTTT
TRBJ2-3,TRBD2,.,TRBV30,CAWSVGSGTGTDTQYF,TGTGCCTGGAGTGTGGGTAGCGGGACGGGCACAGATACGCAGTATTTT
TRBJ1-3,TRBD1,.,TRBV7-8,CASSLVGQGVGNTIYF,TGTGCCAGCAGCTTAGTCGGACAGGGGGTTGGAAACACCATATATTTT
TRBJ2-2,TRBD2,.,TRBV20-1,CSASTSGRTTGELFF,TGCAGTGCTAGTACTAGCGGGAGGACCACCGGGGAGCTGTTTTTT
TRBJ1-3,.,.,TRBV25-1,CASSPLSGNTIYF,TGTGCCAGCAGTCCCCTCTCTGGAAACACCATATATTTT
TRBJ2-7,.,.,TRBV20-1,CSARKGPGQYF,TGCAGTGCTAGAAAGGGGCCGGGGCAGTACTTC
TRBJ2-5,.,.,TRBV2,CASSGRRIIGGETQYF,TGTGCCAGCAGTGGGAGGAGGATAATCGGAGGAGAGACCCAGTACTTC
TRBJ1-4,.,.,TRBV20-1,CSARHSTNEKLFF,TGCAGTGCTAGACACTCAACTAATGAAAAACTGTTTTTT
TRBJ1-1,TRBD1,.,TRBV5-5,CASSSKGGIRNTEAFF,TGTGCCAGCAGCTCAAAAGGGGGCATAAGGAACACTGAAGCTTTCTTT
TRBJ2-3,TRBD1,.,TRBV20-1,CSARRGLGTDTQYF,TGCAGTGCTCGCAGGGGGCTAGGCACAGATACGCAGTATTTT
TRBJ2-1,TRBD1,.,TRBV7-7,CASSLGTGGEGNEQFF,TGTGCCAGCAGCCTTGGGACAGGGGGGGAAGGTAATGAGCAGTTCTTC
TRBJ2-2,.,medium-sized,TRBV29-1,CSVVSGTGELFF,TGCAGCGTTGTTTCCGGCACCGGGGAGCTGTTTTTT
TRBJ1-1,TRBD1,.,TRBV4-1,CASSQMGTGGFTEAFF,TGCGCCAGCAGCCAGATGGGGACAGGGGGCTTCACTGAAGCTTTCTTT
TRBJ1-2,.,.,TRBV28,CASRSNYGYTF,TGTGCCAGCAGATCTAACTATGGCTACACCTTC
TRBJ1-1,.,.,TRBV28,CASSFQGTEAFF,TGTGCCAGCAGTTTTCAGGGCACTGAAGCTTTCTTT
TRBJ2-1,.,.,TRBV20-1,CSARDFRNSYNEQFF,TGCAGTGCTAGAGATTTTAGGAACTCCTACAATGAGCAGTTCTTC
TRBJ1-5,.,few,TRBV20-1,CSARFGNQPQHF,TGCAGTGCCAGGTTTGGCAATCAGCCCCAGCATTTT
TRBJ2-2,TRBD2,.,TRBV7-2,CASSSGLAGGAGELFF,TGTGCCAGCAGCTCGGGACTAGCGGGGGGGGCCGGGGAGCTGTTTTTT
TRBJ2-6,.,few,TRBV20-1,CSARPVSGANVLTF,TGCAGTGCTAGGCCAGTTTCTGGGGCCAACGTCCTGACTTTC
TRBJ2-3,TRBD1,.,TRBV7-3,CASSPGQPYTDTQYF,TGTGCCAGCAGCCCGGGACAGCCATACACAGATACGCAGTATTTT
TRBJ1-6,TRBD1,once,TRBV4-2,CASSLPAGTGGRNSPLHF,TGTGCCAGCAGCCTACCAGCCGGGACAGGGGGTCGAAATTCACCCCTCCACTTT